Below, 23 T cell receptor beta chains from the same sample are listed, as sequenced in a study of blood T cells in healthy people across ages (dated by TCRdb to 2014 to 2015). Preparation of the library involved 5' RACE. Instrument used: Illumina HiSeq 2500. The second PCR ran for roughly 7 to 12 cycles and used a J-beta primer mix along with a sample-barcoded 5' primer. TCRdb reanalyzed the raw reads on its own, using fastp at Q25 for trimming and MiXCR for clone calling, and kept in-frame beta chains. All rows with the same CDR3 protein become a single entry with the most common DNA and genes. Here the sample has 600,000 or so distinct CDR3 sequences; approximately 30% occur a single time. The top ten clones comprise less than 20% of the sample. Sequencing was carried out using blood. The receptor source for this set is a woman of 80 years or more in good health.

In this sample, this clonotype turned up many times. The V call is TRBV7-2, the J call TRBJ2-5; the match to TRBD2 covers 11 bases. Per germline, CDR1 SGHTA and CDR2 FQGNSA. J was trimmed by 6 bases and V by 4 bases; bases with no gene match: 10. This CDR3 has 16 residues. CDR3 coding DNA: TGTGCCAGCAGCTCCCGACTAGCGGGACCTGCTAAGACCCAGTACTTC. Translation gives CASSSRLAGPAKTQYF.

This clonotype was detected many times. The chain employs TRBV5-1 and TRBJ2-5, with D maybe TRBD2 (5 bases). CDR3 length: 16 amino acids. The germline V and J ends were trimmed by 0 bases and 5 bases, with 17 bases remaining between them. Germline V gene lookup returns CDR1 SGHRS and CDR2 YFSETQ. The CDR3 sequence is CASSLVGDSRLETQYF. CDR3 bases: TGCGCCAGCAGCTTGGTCGGGGATAGCAGGCTCGAGACCCAGTACTTC. The entire variable domain, with the rest obtained from reference TRBV5-1 and TRBJ2-5, is as follows: KAGVTQTPRYLIKTRGQQVTLSCSPISGHRSVSWYQQTPGQGLQFLFEYFSETQRNKGNFPGRFSGRQFSNSRSEMNVSTLELGDSALYLCASSLVGDSRLETQYFGPGTRLLVL.

The chain is built from TRBV24-1 and TRBJ1-2; 7 bases align to TRBD1. Germline V gene data show CDR1 as KGHDR and CDR2 as SFDVKD. J was trimmed by 4 bases and V by 3 bases; bases with no gene match: 7. The CDR3 has 15 residues. CDR3 in DNA: TGTGCCACCAGTGATACCACCGGGACAGTCTATGGCTACACCTTC. It yields the protein CATSDTTGTVYGYTF.

Regarding this clonotype: A single base separates this from a much larger clone, so it may be a read error. The chain carries TRBV7-2 and TRBJ2-1, with a possible D match to TRBD1 (5 bases). The ends were cut back, 4 bases at V and 12 bases at J, with 19 bases in the middle. CDR3 length: 14 residues. CDR1 SGHTA and CDR2 FQGNSA come from the germline V gene. The CDR3: CASSCRTGPSGQFF. The CDR3 coding sequence is TGTGCCAGCAGCTGCCGAACAGGTCCCTCGGGGCAGTTCTTC.

In this sample, this clonotype turned up many times. The chain uses TRBV20-1 and TRBJ2-7; D assignment may be TRBD1 or TRBD2 (5 bases each). The CDR3 contains 14 residues. Germline V gives CDR1 DFQATT, CDR2 SNEGSKA (reference sequence). V was clipped by 6 bases and J by 6 bases, with 21 bases between them. The CDR3 loop is CSAERGPREGEQYF. CDR3 bases: TGCAGTGCAGAGAGGGGACCCCGAGAGGGCGAGCAGTACTTC.

This clonotype showed up just once. The V and J genes are TRBV9 and TRBJ2-1, with TRBD2 identical over 7 bases. The trim removed 4 bases at V and 6 bases at J, leaving 13 bases unmatched. Per germline, CDR1 SGDLS and CDR2 YYNGEE. This CDR3 region has 16 residues. CDR3 DNA sequence: TGTGCCAGCAGCAGTACCGAGCGGGATGGGGGCAATGAGCAGTTCTTC. This sequence encodes CASSSTERDGGNEQFF.

For this clonotype: Possible read error: a much larger clone is one base away. This likely comes from a read error, as the CDR3 has no conserved phenylalanine or tryptophan at its end. The chain uses TRBV5-4 and TRBJ2-3; no firm D call. CDR1 and CDR2 from the germline V gene are SGHNT and YYREEE (reference sequence). Between the trimmed V and J ends, which lost 5 bases and 1 base, there was a span of 14 bases. CDR3 length: 15 amino acids. This CDR3 is CASRSTGGRTDTQYC. CDR3 DNA: TGTGCCAGCAGGTCCACGGGCGGCCGCACAGATACGCAGTATTGT.

This clonotype was detected once. A much larger clone sits a single nucleotide away, making a read error possible. This rearrangement joins TRBV28 to TRBJ1-4; a weak D match, TRBD1 (5 bases). The ends were cut back, 6 bases at V and 3 bases at J, with 11 bases in the middle. CDR3 size: 14 residues. Germline V gene data show CDR1 as MDHEN and CDR2 as SYDVKM. In nucleotides, the CDR3 is TGTGCCAGCAGCCCACTGGGGGCTAATGAAAAACTGTTTTTT. Amino acid sequence: CASSPLGANEKLFF.

This clonotype came up many times. This chain connects TRBV20-1 to TRBJ1-6, with D hard to call. This CDR3 contains 11 residues. Trimming stripped 1 base from V and 14 bases from J, with 9 bases between. Per germline, CDR1 DFQATT and CDR2 SNEGSKA (reference sequence). In nucleotides, the CDR3 is TGCAGTGCTAGAGGGAACAATGCCCTCCACTTT. Translating it yields CSARGNNALHF.

This clonotype has only a few counts. The V gene is TRBV5-8, the J gene TRBJ2-3; 8 bases map to TRBD2. The V gene's germline CDR1 is SGHTS and CDR2 YDEGEE. Trimming cost V 0 bases and J 6 bases; bases outside gene matches: 6. The CDR3 runs 15 residues. CDR3 loop: CASSLEAGAVDTQYF. CDR3 DNA sequence: TGTGCCAGCAGCTTGGAAGCGGGGGCGGTGGATACGCAGTATTTT.

Notes on this clonotype: With a much larger clone just one base away, this may be a read error. This chain connects TRBV27 to TRBJ2-4; TRBD2 matches 12 bases. Gene TRBJ2-7 matches the end of the DNA better, so the J call may be wrong. Germline V gene sequence: CDR1 MNHEY, CDR2 SMNVEV (reference sequence). This CDR3 comprises 19 residues. CDR3 residues: CASSFRRLAGASVSCEQYF. CDR3 DNA: TGTGCCAGCAGTTTCCGTAGACTAGCGGGGGCCTCTGTCTCCTGCGAGCAGTACTTC.

This clonotype was observed many times. The genes are TRBV12-3 or TRBV12-4 and TRBJ2-3, with 8 positions matching TRBD2. With 4 bases clipped from V and 2 bases from J, the junction kept 11 bases outside the gene matches. The CDR3 covers 17 residues. CDR3 bases: TGTGCCAGCAGTTCGACCCTGGGTAGCGGGGACACAGATACGCAGTATTTT. Its protein is CASSSTLGSGDTDTQYF.

Concerning this clonotype itself: A much larger clone sits a single nucleotide away, making a read error possible. V is TRBV27 and J is TRBJ1-6; no firm D call. This CDR3 is built from 13 residues. Germline values: CDR1 MNHEY, CDR2 SMNVEV (reference sequence). As DNA, the CDR3 is TGTGCCAGCAGTTTACACGATAATTCACCCCCCCACTTT. Translation gives CASSLHDNSPPHF.

This clonotype was seen a few times. The chain joins TRBV13 to TRBJ1-1, with D uncertain. The germline V gene has CDR1 PRHDT and CDR2 FYEKMQ (reference sequence). CDR3 length: 14 residues. V was cut by 5 bases and J by 1 base, with 11 bases left in between. Here the CDR3 reads CASSVGFGNTEAFF. The CDR3 DNA sequence: TGTGCCAGCAGCGTGGGGTTTGGGAACACTGAAGCTTTCTTT. Combining the CDR3 with reference TRBV13 and TRBJ1-1 gives the whole variable domain AAGVIQSPRHLIKEKRETATLKCYPIPRHDTVYWYQQGPGQDPQFLISFYEKMQSDKGSIPDRFSAQQFSDYHSELNMSSLELGDSALYFCASSVGFGNTEAFFGQGTRLTVV.

This clonotype was detected ten times or more. The V call is TRBV2, the J call TRBJ2-7; D might be TRBD1 (5 bases). In germline, CDR1 is SNHLY, CDR2 FYNNEI. There are 15 residues in the CDR3. V shed 3 bases and J shed 3 bases, with 15 bases lying between them. CDR3 sequence: CASSDAAGSNYEQYF. The CDR3 DNA is TGTGCCAGCAGTGACGCAGCAGGGTCGAACTACGAGCAGTACTTC.

Comment on this clonotype: One base away lies a much larger clone, so this may be a sequencing read error. The chain couples TRBV12-3 or TRBV12-4 to TRBJ2-1; 7 nucleotides match TRBD1. There are 14 residues in the CDR3. J gave up 13 bases and V 6 bases, and 15 bases lay outside the gene matches. This CDR3 reads CASSQGQLKETQFF. DNA of the CDR3: TGTGCCAGCAGCCAGGGACAGCTGAAAGAGACCCAGTTCTTC.

This chain connects TRBV7-2 to TRBJ1-5, with 7 positions matching TRBD1. V dropped 5 bases and J dropped 6; count of bases not matched to a gene: 10. This CDR3 is 15 amino acids long. CDR1 is SGHTA, CDR2 FQGNSA, per germline. The CDR3 is CASSLRAGGSQPQHF. CDR3 bases: TGTGCCAGCAGCCTCCGCGCAGGGGGGAGTCAGCCCCAGCATTTT.

At least ten counts were recorded for this clonotype. V gene TRBV7-2 combines with J gene TRBJ1-2; D is possibly TRBD1 (6 bases). Between the trimmed V and J ends, which lost 1 base and 4 bases, there was a span of 10 bases. Per the germline V gene, CDR1 is SGHTA and CDR2 is FQGNSA. CDR3 length: 14 residues. The CDR3 spells CASSLDSGVYGYTF. The CDR3 DNA follows: TGTGCCAGCAGCTTAGATTCAGGGGTCTATGGCTACACCTTC.

This clonotype was seen many times. The chain is built from TRBV20-1 and TRBJ1-2; D possibly corresponds to TRBD1 (6 bases). Germline loops: CDR1 DFQATT, CDR2 SNEGSKA (reference sequence). The V and J ends lost 0 bases and 4 bases respectively, with 15 bases between them. CDR3 length equals 15 residues. DNA for the CDR3: TGCAGTGCTAGAGATCCCAGGGGAGGGGTCTATGGCTACACCTTC. Its translation is CSARDPRGGVYGYTF.

In this sample, this clonotype turned up many times. The rearrangement uses TRBV7-6 and TRBJ2-3; 14 nucleotides match TRBD2. V shed 5 bases, J shed 6 bases, and the junction held 13 bases outside the gene matches. The CDR3 runs 18 residues. Per germline, CDR1 SGHVS and CDR2 FNYEAQ. The CDR3 DNA follows: TGTGCCAGCAGCCACCCACCCGGACTAGCGGGGGGATCGGATACGCAGTATTTT. It encodes CASSHPPGLAGGSDTQYF.

This clonotype has just a few counts. A much larger clone differs by one base, so this may be a read error. The chain combines TRBV5-1 with TRBJ2-7; 7 positions agree with TRBD2. The CDR3 runs 15 residues. Germline CDR1 reads SGHRS; CDR2 reads YFSETQ. CDR3 coding DNA: TGCACCAGCACCCCTGGCGGGGGTGGAGGCTACGAGCAGTACTTC. It encodes CTSTPGGGGGYEQYF.

The chain is built from TRBV30 and TRBJ1-4; D perhaps matches TRBD1 (5 bases). The V and J ends lost 4 bases and 8 bases respectively, with 23 bases between them. This CDR3 has 16 residues. The germline gives CDR1 GTSNPN, CDR2 SVGIG (reference sequence). The CDR3 sequence: CAWTRDPPGTGEKLFF. Written as DNA, the CDR3 is TGTGCCTGGACCCGTGACCCCCCAGGGACGGGAGAAAAACTGTTTTTT.

Concerning this clonotype itself: A much larger clone differs by one base, so this may be a read error. This chain connects TRBV5-1 to TRBJ1-1; no reliable D call. Germline lookup yields CDR1 SGHRS and CDR2 YFSETQ. The CDR3 is 13 residues long. CDR3 coding DNA: TGCGCCAACAGCTCCAGTGGATTTACTGAAGCTTTCTTT. Translation gives CANSSSGFTEAFF.